The clone carrying this TCR beta chain was observed many times. Via MiXCR, TCRdb re-called the 5' RACE reads, giving one row per CDR3 protein. The sample contains tens of thousands of distinct CDR3 sequences, about 5.6% of which appear only once. Time point in this sample: longitudinal time-point 2. The data originate from a study of neurological immune-mediated disorders. This clonotype was obtained from a woman aged 55-70 years with multiple sclerosis. Sequencing was carried out using PBMCs.

The CDR3 bases are TGTGCCATCAGTGAGAGAAGGGGCGGTCGTACAGATACGCAGTATTTT. It encodes CAISERRGGRTDTQYF. The chain couples TRBV10-3 to TRBJ2-3; tentatively, D is TRBD1 (5 bases). V lost 2 bases to trimming and J lost 3 bases, with 15 bases between them. CDR1 and CDR2 (germline): ENHRY, SYGVKD. This CDR3 region has 16 residues.